One sample yielded the 30 T cell receptor beta chains listed below, sequenced in a study of cytomegalovirus exposure and HLA in healthy donors. The PCR made use of 60 Vbeta and 13 Jbeta primers. Sequencing used immunoSEQ multiplex PCR; TCRdb keeps in-frame clones, though not all of them. The sample shows around 150,000 clones, 65% to 80% of them seen only once. Source material: PBMCs. These TCRs come from a man aged 35-49 years in good health and CMV-seropositive.

This chain links TRBV5-1 with TRBJ1-2; possible D gene TRBD1, 6 bases. V was pared by 0 bases and J by 8 bases, with 17 bases between. Germline CDR1 SGHRS, CDR2 YFSETQ. The CDR3 extends over 15 amino acids. The CDR3 DNA reads TGCGCCAGCAGCTTGGGGGGGGGTGAGACAGGCGGCTACACCTTC. Its protein product is CASSLGGGETGGYTF.

CDR3 sequence: CASSPRQGASNEQYF. The CDR3 DNA reads TGTGCCAGCAGTCCTCGACAGGGGGCATCCAACGAGCAGTACTTC. The chain uses TRBV7-9 and TRBJ2-7; TRBD1 agrees at 10 bases. CDR1 and CDR2 from the germline V gene are SEHNR and FQNEAQ (reference sequence). The junction had 10 bases not matched to a gene; V was cut back by 6 bases and J by 5 bases. This CDR3 is 15 amino acids long.

Written as DNA, the CDR3 is TGTGCCAGCGGAAGGGGGAGACAGACGCAAGAGACCCAGTACTTC. Translation: CASGRGRQTQETQYF. The V gene is TRBV6-1, the J gene TRBJ2-5; possible D gene TRBD1, 6 bases. CDR1 is MNHNS, CDR2 SASEGT, per germline. The CDR3 runs 15 residues. The germline V and J ends were trimmed by 8 bases and 2 bases, with 18 bases remaining between them.

There are a few counts of this clone. CDR3 loop: CASRGGQGNTEAFF. For the CDR3, the DNA is TGTGCCAGCAGAGGTGGACAGGGGAACACTGAAGCTTTCTTT. The chain couples TRBV5-4 to TRBJ1-1, with 8 bases identical to TRBD1. The CDR3 spans 14 residues. The trim removed 5 bases at V and 1 base at J, leaving 4 bases unmatched. Per the germline V gene, CDR1 is SGHNT and CDR2 is YYREEE (reference sequence).

The rearrangement uses TRBV28 and TRBJ2-5; TRBD2 matches at 9 bases. Germline lookup yields CDR1 MDHEN and CDR2 SYDVKM. The V segment lost 6 bases and the J segment 5 bases; nucleotides outside the gene matches: 10. This CDR3 is 15 amino acids long. Here the CDR3 DNA reads TGTGCCAGCAGACGATCCATAGCGGGAGACGAGACCCAGTACTTC. Protein: CASRRSIAGDETQYF.

This rearrangement joins TRBV5-5 to TRBJ1-1, with 12 bases matching TRBD1. V shed 2 bases, J shed 5 bases, and the junction held 16 bases outside the gene matches. Germline V gene sequence: CDR1 SGHKS, CDR2 YYEKEE (reference sequence). The CDR3 has 19 amino acids. The CDR3 is CASSLLGFGTGGFMTEAFF. CDR3 in DNA: TGTGCCAGCAGCTTATTGGGGTTCGGGACAGGGGGCTTCATGACTGAAGCTTTCTTT.

V usage is TRBV5-1 and J usage is TRBJ2-7, with D unclear. This CDR3 has 13 residues. The V and J ends lost 3 bases and 1 base respectively, with 8 bases between them. Per germline, CDR1 SGHRS and CDR2 YFSETQ. CDR3 region: CASSSGSSYEQYF. The CDR3 bases are TGCGCCAGCAGCTCCGGGTCTTCCTACGAGCAGTACTTC.

This chain uses TRBV6-5 with TRBJ2-2, with 12 bases identical to TRBD2. Unmatched junction bases numbered 3, after V lost 6 bases and J lost 4 bases. Germline loops: CDR1 MNHEY, CDR2 SVGAGI. This CDR3 region has 15 residues. Here the CDR3 DNA reads TGTGCCAGCAGGCTAGCGGGAGGGCCCACCGGGGAGCTGTTTTTT. Residues: CASRLAGGPTGELFF.

The chain is built from TRBV6-1 and TRBJ1-2; possible D gene TRBD1, 5 bases. Trimming cost V 4 bases and J 1 base, with 10 bases left between them. Germline CDR1 and CDR2: MNHNS and SASEGT. The CDR3 runs to 14 residues. The CDR3 DNA is TGTGCCAGCAGTGGGACAACTAATAACTATGGCTACACCTTC. It specifies CASSGTTNNYGYTF.

The gene calls are TRBV4-2 and TRBJ1-1; TRBD1 might be the D (6 bases). Germline V gives CDR1 LGHNA, CDR2 YNFKEQ. V was clipped by 1 base and J by 1 base, with 13 bases between them. There are 16 residues in the CDR3. The CDR3 loop is CASSQGAGATNTEAFF. The CDR3 coding sequence is TGTGCCAGCAGCCAAGGGGCGGGGGCGACGAACACTGAAGCTTTCTTT.

V is TRBV5-1 and J is TRBJ1-2, with D possibly TRBD1 on 5 matching bases. Germline CDR1 SGHRS, CDR2 YFSETQ. The CDR3 is 14 amino acids. V was trimmed by 0 bases and J by 3 bases, leaving 9 bases between them. The CDR3 reads CASSLAEGYYGYTF. CDR3 bases: TGCGCCAGCAGCTTGGCGGAGGGGTACTATGGCTACACCTTC.

The chain carries TRBV27 and TRBJ2-1, with 11 nucleotides matching TRBD2. Germline V gives CDR1 MNHEY, CDR2 SMNVEV (reference sequence). The CDR3 is 16 residues long. V trimming: 4 bases; J trimming: 6 bases; junction bases outside the gene matches: 8. CDR3 in amino acids: CASSSSGTSGPNEQFF. The CDR3 bases are TGTGCCAGCAGTTCATCCGGGACTAGCGGACCCAATGAGCAGTTCTTC.

The chain has TRBV10-3 and TRBJ2-1, with 12 bases lining up with TRBD2. Germline V CDR1 and CDR2: ENHRY, SYGVKD. The CDR3 runs 16 residues. After removal of 7 bases from V and 0 bases from J, the junction contained 4 bases not matched to a gene. CDR3 DNA: TGTGCCATCACCGGGACTAGCGGGCACTCCTACAATGAGCAGTTCTTC. Amino acid sequence: CAITGTSGHSYNEQFF.

The chain is built from TRBV30 and TRBJ1-5; the match to TRBD1 covers 7 bases. CDR3 length equals 13 residues. The V and J ends lost 2 bases and 6 bases, in that order; junction bases with no gene match: 4. CDR1 is GTSNPN, CDR2 SVGIG, per germline (reference sequence). The CDR3 region is CAWSTGDGQPQHF. The CDR3 nucleotides are TGTGCCTGGAGTACAGGGGATGGTCAGCCCCAGCATTTT.

This clone was observed a few times. The chain has TRBV10-2 and TRBJ2-7; 7 nucleotides align to TRBD2. The CDR3 totals 15 residues. CDR1 WSHSY and CDR2 SAAADI come from the germline V gene. With 6 bases clipped from V and 0 bases from J, the junction kept 8 bases outside the gene matches. Written as DNA, the CDR3 is TGCGCCAGCAGGGACCGACTAGCTGCCTCCTACGAGCAGTACTTC. It specifies CASRDRLAASYEQYF.

The chain links TRBV7-6 to TRBJ2-5, with D uncertain. CDR1 SGHVS and CDR2 FNYEAQ come from the germline V gene. Trimming pared 1 base from V and 1 base from J, leaving 7 bases between. The CDR3 spans 14 residues. In nucleotides, the CDR3 is TGTGCCAGCAGCTTAGTGAGAAGCCAAGAGACCCAGTACTTC. Translating gives CASSLVRSQETQYF.

The V and J genes are TRBV2 and TRBJ2-5; TRBD2 is a possible D gene (6 bases). Germline loops: CDR1 SNHLY, CDR2 FYNNEI. There are 14 residues in the CDR3. Trimming took 4 bases from V and 5 from J, leaving 14 bases between them. CDR3 protein: CASSGPSRGETQYF. Here the CDR3 DNA reads TGTGCCAGCAGTGGGCCCTCACGGGGGGAGACCCAGTACTTC.

Written as DNA, the CDR3 is TGTGCCAGCAGCGTAGGGGGGACAGGGACCTCCTACGAGCAGTACTTC. Its translation: CASSVGGTGTSYEQYF. This chain links TRBV9 with TRBJ2-7; TRBD1 matches 9 bases. The V gene's germline CDR1 is SGDLS and CDR2 YYNGEE. The length of the CDR3 is 16 residues. V was pared by 0 bases and J by 0 bases, with 4 bases of the junction left unmatched. Looking up the rest from reference TRBV9 and TRBJ2-7 gives the full variable domain: DSGVTQTPKHLITATGQRVTLRCSPRSGDLSVYWYQQSLDQGLQFLIQYYNGEERAKGNILERFSAQQFPDLHSELNLSSLELGDSALYFCASSVGGTGTSYEQYFGPGTRLTVT.

The rearrangement links TRBV27 to TRBJ1-2; 7 bases agree with TRBD1. CDR3 length equals 15 residues. Trimming took 3 bases from V and 3 from J; bases not matched to a gene: 7. Per germline, CDR1 MNHEY and CDR2 SMNVEV (reference sequence). In DNA, the CDR3 is TGTGCCAGCAGTTTCCAAGGGGGCGCTGACTATGGCTACACCTTC. It codes for CASSFQGGADYGYTF.

This clone showed up just a few times. The V gene is TRBV25-1, the J gene TRBJ2-7; 9 bases are shared with TRBD1. Trimming took 8 bases from V and 7 from J; bases not matched to a gene: 9. The germline gives CDR1 MGHDK, CDR2 SYGVNS. This CDR3 comprises 13 residues. For the CDR3, the DNA is TGTGCCAGCGGTCGGACAGGGGTGGGGGAGCAGTACTTC. The encoded protein is CASGRTGVGEQYF.

This sequence joins TRBV5-4 and TRBJ1-2; TRBD1 agrees at 8 bases. V was clipped by 4 bases and J by 5 bases; unmatched bases: 10. CDR1 is SGHNT, CDR2 YYREEE, per germline (reference sequence). The CDR3 runs 15 residues. Written as DNA, the CDR3 is TGTGCCAGCAGCCCATCTAATGACAGGGGTTATGGCTACACCTTC. Translation: CASSPSNDRGYGYTF.

The chain links TRBV5-5 to TRBJ2-7, with D uncertain. This CDR3 has 12 residues. Looked up from germline, CDR1 is SGHKS and CDR2 is YYEKEE (reference sequence). V shed 0 bases and J shed 5 bases, with 6 bases lying between them. The CDR3 loop reads CASSLDGDEQYF. CDR3 bases: TGTGCCAGCAGCTTGGATGGAGACGAGCAGTACTTC. The variable domain in full, with the rest retrieved from reference TRBV5-5 and TRBJ2-7, is DAGVTQSPTHLIKTRGQQVTLRCSPISGHKSVSWYQQVLGQGPQFIFQYYEKEERGRGNFPDRFSARQFPNYSSELNVNALLLGDSALYLCASSLDGDEQYFGPGTRLTVT.

This chain joins TRBV5-1 and TRBJ2-7, with 8 bases matching TRBD1. J was trimmed by 6 bases and V by 4 bases; bases with no gene match: 12. Germline lookup yields CDR1 SGHRS and CDR2 YFSETQ. CDR3 length: 15 amino acids. The CDR3 DNA follows: TGCGCCAGCAGCCCTGGGACAGGACGGGTTATCGAGCAGTACTTC. Translation: CASSPGTGRVIEQYF.

This clone was counted only a few times. The V call is TRBV21-1, the J call TRBJ1-1; the D segment call TRBD1 is taken from the table without a DNA check. TRBV21-1 is termed a pseudogene. The CDR3 is 19 amino acids. The CDR3 coding sequence is TGTGCCAGCAACCAGGACAACGCCCCGAAACGAATAATGAACACTGAAGCTTTCTTT. Protein sequence: CASNQDNAPKRIMNTEAFF.

This clone occurred once. The rearrangement uses TRBV6-1 and TRBJ1-5; D gene unclear. The V end was cut by 4 bases, the J end by 4 bases, with 5 bases between. The CDR3 totals 12 residues. CDR1 MNHNS and CDR2 SASEGT come from the germline V gene. CDR3 amino acids: CASSGDNQPQHF. The CDR3 nucleotides are TGTGCCAGCAGTGGAGATAATCAGCCCCAGCATTTT.

This clone was observed a single time. The V and J genes are TRBV14 and TRBJ2-5, with 8 bases fitting TRBD1. The CDR3 spans 16 residues. The V gene end was trimmed by 2 bases and the J gene end by 1 base; junction bases not matched to a gene: 6. Germline CDR1 SGHDN, CDR2 FVKESK. CDR3 in amino acids: CASSQLGQGLQETQYF. CDR3 bases: TGTGCCAGCAGCCAACTAGGACAGGGTCTCCAAGAGACCCAGTACTTC.

This rearrangement joins TRBV6-5 to TRBJ2-5; the D gene is possibly TRBD1 (5 bases). The DNA end favors TRBJ2-7, so the J call may be wrong. Germline values: CDR1 MNHEY, CDR2 SVGAGI. This CDR3 is built from 15 residues. DNA for the CDR3: TGTGCCAGCAGTTACTTACCAGTTGGGGCGGACGAGCAGTACTTC. It codes for CASSYLPVGADEQYF.

J is TRBJ1-3 and V is TRBV19; TRBD1 might be the D (6 bases). The germline V and J ends were trimmed by 5 bases and 0 bases, with 8 bases remaining between them. CDR1 and CDR2 (germline): LNHDA, SQIVND (reference sequence). The CDR3 loop spans 14 amino acids. The DNA for the CDR3 is TGTGCCAGTAGTGCAGGGGTCTCTGGAAACACCATATATTTT. Its protein product is CASSAGVSGNTIYF.

The chain combines TRBV30 with TRBJ1-2, with D perhaps TRBD1 (5 bases). CDR1 GTSNPN and CDR2 SVGIG come from the germline V gene (reference sequence). The CDR3 is 14 residues long. Between the trimmed V and J ends, which lost 1 base and 2 bases, there was a span of 11 bases. The CDR3 coding sequence is TGTGCCTGGAGTGAAGACAGTAACAACTATGGCTACACCTTC. It translates to CAWSEDSNNYGYTF.

This chain links TRBV5-1 with TRBJ1-1; 9 nucleotides match TRBD1. The length of the CDR3 is 15 residues. The germline gives CDR1 SGHRS, CDR2 YFSETQ. V lost 3 bases, J lost 5 bases, and 8 bases stayed unmatched. CDR3 sequence: CASSSEQGAITEAFF. In DNA, the CDR3 is TGCGCCAGCAGCTCTGAACAGGGGGCAATAACTGAAGCTTTCTTT. Using reference TRBV5-1 and TRBJ1-1 for the parts outside the CDR3, the full variable domain is KAGVTQTPRYLIKTRGQQVTLSCSPISGHRSVSWYQQTPGQGLQFLFEYFSETQRNKGNFPGRFSGRQFSNSRSEMNVSTLELGDSALYLCASSSEQGAITEAFFGQGTRLTVV.